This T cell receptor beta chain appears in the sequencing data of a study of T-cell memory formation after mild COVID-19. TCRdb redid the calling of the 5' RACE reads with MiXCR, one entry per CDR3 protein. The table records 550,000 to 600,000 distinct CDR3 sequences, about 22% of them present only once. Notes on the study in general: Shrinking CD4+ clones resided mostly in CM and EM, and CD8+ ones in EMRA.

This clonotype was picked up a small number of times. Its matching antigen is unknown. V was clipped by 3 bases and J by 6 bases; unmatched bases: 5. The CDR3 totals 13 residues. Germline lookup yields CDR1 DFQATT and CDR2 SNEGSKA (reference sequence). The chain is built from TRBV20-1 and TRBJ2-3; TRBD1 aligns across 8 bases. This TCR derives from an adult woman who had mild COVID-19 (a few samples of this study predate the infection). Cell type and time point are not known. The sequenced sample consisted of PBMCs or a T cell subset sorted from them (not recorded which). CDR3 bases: TGCAGTGCTAGGGGACAGGTCAAGGATACGCAGTATTTT. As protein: CSARGQVKDTQYF.